Below, 19 T cell receptor beta chains from the same sample are listed, as sequenced in a study of blood T cell repertoires in COVID-19. Libraries were prepared by immunoSEQ multiplex PCR; TCRdb keeps only in-frame clonotypes and omits some of them. The repertoire has some 200,000 clones, about 90% of them found once; the top ten carry around a fifth. The sequenced sample consisted of peripheral blood. The receptors come from a man in his 60s with active or convalescent COVID-19.

The genes are TRBV5-1 and TRBJ2-2; TRBD1 is a possible D gene (6 bases). V was shortened by 4 bases and J by 7 bases, with 17 bases between the two germline ends. Germline CDR1 is SGHRS and CDR2 is YFSETQ. The length of the CDR3 is 15 residues. CDR3 amino acids: CASSLQTGRIGELFF. The DNA of the CDR3 is TGCGCCAGCAGCCTACAGACAGGTCGGATCGGGGAGCTGTTTTTT.

This clone has just one count. The chain carries TRBV5-5 and TRBJ2-5, with 10 bases lining up with TRBD2. Germline V gene sequence: CDR1 SGHKS, CDR2 YYEKEE (reference sequence). Trimming at V came to 0 bases and at J to 5 bases, leaving 7 bases not matched to a gene. The CDR3 is 16 amino acids. Here the CDR3 DNA reads TGTGCCAGCAGCTTGGTAGCGGGGGGCTTCGTCGAGACCCAGTACTTC. Translation gives CASSLVAGGFVETQYF.

The V call is TRBV9, the J call TRBJ2-1; TRBD2 aligns across 7 bases. Germline V lookup: CDR1 SGDLS, CDR2 YYNGEE. V lost 1 base to trimming and J lost 8 bases; unmatched junction nucleotides: 6. CDR3 size: 14 residues. For the CDR3, the DNA is TGTGCCAGCAGCGTAACCAATCTAGCGGATGAGCAGTTCTTC. The encoded protein is CASSVTNLADEQFF.

The chain employs TRBV2 and TRBJ1-1; 8 bases align to TRBD1. Trimming took 7 bases from V and 1 from J; bases not matched to a gene: 8. CDR3 size: 15 residues. CDR1 SNHLY and CDR2 FYNNEI come from the germline V gene. CDR3 bases: TGTGCCAGCACCCAGGGACAGGCCGCGAACACTGAAGCTTTCTTT. Translated, it gives CASTQGQAANTEAFF.

The CDR3 DNA reads TGTGCCAGTAGTTTAAGAGGGACAGGGTTTAGCAATCAGCCCCAGCATTTT. This encodes CASSLRGTGFSNQPQHF. The V call is TRBV19, the J call TRBJ1-5, with TRBD1 identical over 9 bases. The V segment lost 5 bases and the J segment 0 bases; nucleotides outside the gene matches: 8. The germline gives CDR1 LNHDA, CDR2 SQIVND (reference sequence). CDR3 length: 17 residues. The full variable domain, rest sourced from reference TRBV19 and TRBJ1-5, is DGGITQSPKYLFRKEGQNVTLSCEQNLNHDAMYWYRQDPGQGLRLIYYSQIVNDFQKGDIAEGYSVSREKKESFPLTVTSAQKNPTAFYLCASSLRGTGFSNQPQHFGDGTRLSIL.

The chain carries TRBV18 and TRBJ2-3; the D gene is possibly TRBD1 (8 bases). CDR3 length equals 15 residues. Trimming took 8 bases from V and 2 from J, leaving 17 bases between them. Germline V gives CDR1 KGHSH, CDR2 LQKENI. The CDR3 DNA is TGTGCCAGCCAAACAGGGGGGGACCCCACAGATACGCAGTATTTT. It codes for CASQTGGDPTDTQYF.

V is TRBV29-1 and J is TRBJ1-4; D possibly corresponds to TRBD1 (5 bases). The CDR3 runs to 11 residues. Trimming cost V 7 bases and J 8 bases, with 11 bases left between them. Germline lookup yields CDR1 SQVTM and CDR2 ANQGSEA. The CDR3 nucleotides read TGCAGCGCCGGGGAGGGGGAAAAACTGTTTTTT. Protein sequence: CSAGEGEKLFF.

The chain uses TRBV7-9 and TRBJ1-4; 10 bases fit TRBD1. The CDR3 length is 15 residues. V shed 4 bases, J shed 5 bases, and the junction held 4 bases outside the gene matches. Germline lookup yields CDR1 SEHNR and CDR2 FQNEAQ (reference sequence). The CDR3 here is CASSYGQGGNEKLFF. The DNA of the CDR3 is TGTGCCAGCAGCTACGGACAGGGGGGGAATGAAAAACTGTTTTTT.

This clone was seen more than once but under ten times. The rearrangement uses TRBV20-1 and TRBJ1-5; 7 bases are a match to TRBD1. V lost 3 bases and J lost 5; bases outside the gene matches: 1. CDR1 DFQATT and CDR2 SNEGSKA come from the germline V gene (reference sequence). CDR3 length: 12 amino acids. For the CDR3, the DNA is TGCAGTGCTAGTCAGGGGGATCAGCCCCAGCATTTT. Amino acid sequence: CSASQGDQPQHF.

This clone has only a few counts. The chain links TRBV2 to TRBJ1-1; 8 bases line up with TRBD1. With 6 bases clipped from V and 5 bases from J, the junction kept 8 bases outside the gene matches. CDR1 SNHLY and CDR2 FYNNEI come from the germline V gene. CDR3 length: 14 residues. CDR3 coding DNA: TGTGCCAGCAGGGAGACAGGGGAGCGTACTGAAGCTTTCTTT. This sequence encodes CASRETGERTEAFF.

The chain employs TRBV5-1 and TRBJ1-2, with 7 bases lining up with TRBD1. The CDR3 length is 14 residues. Germline V gene data show CDR1 as SGHRS and CDR2 as YFSETQ. V was pared by 4 bases and J by 4 bases, with 7 bases of the junction left unmatched. In DNA, the CDR3 is TGCGCCAGCAGCGGGACAGAAGGTGGCTATGGCTACACCTTC. As protein: CASSGTEGGYGYTF.

This chain uses TRBV19 with TRBJ2-1, with a weak D call TRBD2 (7 bases). The CDR3 sequence is 15 residues long. Germline lookup yields CDR1 LNHDA and CDR2 SQIVND (reference sequence). Deletions cut 6 bases from V and 3 bases from J, with 15 bases between. CDR3: CASRPGGWVYNEQFF. CDR3 DNA: TGTGCCAGTAGGCCGGGGGGCTGGGTCTACAATGAGCAGTTCTTC.

The V call is TRBV6-6, the J call TRBJ2-2; D uncertain. The CDR3 consists of 14 residues. Germline V gene sequence: CDR1 MNHNY, CDR2 SVGAGI (reference sequence). Trimming removed 8 bases at V and 0 bases at J, with 10 bases between. In DNA form, the CDR3 reads TGTGCCAGCGCGGCCGTACCGAACACCGGGGAGCTGTTTTTT. Residues: CASAAVPNTGELFF.

The gene calls are TRBV18 and TRBJ1-5; D not resolved. Germline V gene data show CDR1 as KGHSH and CDR2 as LQKENI. CDR3 length: 12 residues. Trimming removed 5 bases from V and 7 bases from J, with 9 bases in between. CDR3 loop: CASSEGTQPQHF. The CDR3 nucleotides are TGTGCCAGCTCAGAGGGTACCCAGCCCCAGCATTTT.

This clone was seen more than once but under ten times. This chain uses TRBV5-6 with TRBJ1-1; possibly TRBD1 for D (6 bases). Germline values: CDR1 SGHDT, CDR2 YYEEEE. V lost 6 bases to trimming and J lost 5 bases, with 11 bases between them. The CDR3 is made up of 12 amino acids. The DNA of the CDR3 is TGTGCCAGCACTCAGGGGTGGACTGAAGCTTTCTTT. As protein: CASTQGWTEAFF.

CDR3 DNA: TGTGCAGAGGAGGGTGGGGGGAAAGCTTTCTTT. Amino acid sequence: CAEEGGGKAFF. The rearrangement uses TRBV7-9 and TRBJ1-1; TRBD1 might be the D (5 bases). Germline V gives CDR1 SEHNR, CDR2 FQNEAQ (reference sequence). The CDR3 length is 11 residues.

V gene TRBV24-1 combines with J gene TRBJ2-2; the match to TRBD1 covers 10 bases. Germline CDR1 KGHDR, CDR2 SFDVKD. V was pared by 9 bases and J by 3 bases, with 6 bases of the junction left unmatched. The CDR3 spans 15 residues. The CDR3 DNA is TGTGCCACCGGACGACAGGGGGCTGACACCGGGGAGCTGTTTTTT. This encodes CATGRQGADTGELFF.

This clone was seen more than once but under ten times. This chain links TRBV7-2 with TRBJ2-1; TRBD2 matches 10 bases. In germline, CDR1 is SGHTA, CDR2 FQGNSA. The CDR3 contains 15 residues. The junction had 9 bases not matched to a gene; V was cut back by 3 bases and J by 10 bases. Here the CDR3 reads CASSFTSGGAEEQFF. The DNA of the CDR3 is TGTGCCAGCAGCTTTACCAGCGGGGGGGCGGAAGAGCAGTTCTTC.

The rearrangement uses TRBV6-5 and TRBJ1-1, with D uncertain. This CDR3 spans 15 amino acids. Germline values: CDR1 MNHEY, CDR2 SVGAGI. V dropped 0 bases and J dropped 6 bases, with 14 bases sitting between them. The CDR3 sequence: CASSYSIFRRAEAFF. CDR3 nucleotides: TGTGCCAGCAGTTACTCGATATTTCGGCGGGCTGAAGCTTTCTTT.